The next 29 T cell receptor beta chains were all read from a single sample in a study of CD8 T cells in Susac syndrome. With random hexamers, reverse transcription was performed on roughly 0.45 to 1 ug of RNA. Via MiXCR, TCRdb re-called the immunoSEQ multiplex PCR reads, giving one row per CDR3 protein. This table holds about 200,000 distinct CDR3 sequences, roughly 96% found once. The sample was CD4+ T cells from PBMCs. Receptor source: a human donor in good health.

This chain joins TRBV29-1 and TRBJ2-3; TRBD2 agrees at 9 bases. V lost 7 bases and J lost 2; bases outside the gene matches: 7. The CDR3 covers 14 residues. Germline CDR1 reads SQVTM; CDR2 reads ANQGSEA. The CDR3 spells CSGAGGLLTDTQYF. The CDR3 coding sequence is TGCAGCGGGGCGGGGGGGCTACTCACAGATACGCAGTATTTT.

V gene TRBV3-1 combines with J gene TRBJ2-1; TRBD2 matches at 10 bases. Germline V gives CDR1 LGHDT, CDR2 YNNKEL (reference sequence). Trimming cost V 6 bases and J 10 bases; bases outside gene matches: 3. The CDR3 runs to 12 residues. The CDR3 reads CASRALAGEQFF. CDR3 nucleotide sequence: TGTGCCAGCAGAGCACTAGCGGGGGAGCAGTTCTTC.

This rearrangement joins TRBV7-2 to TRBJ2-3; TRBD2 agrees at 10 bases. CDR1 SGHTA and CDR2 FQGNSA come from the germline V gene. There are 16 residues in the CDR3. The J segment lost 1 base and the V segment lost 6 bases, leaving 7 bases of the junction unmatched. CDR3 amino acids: CASRPAGGPRTDTQYF. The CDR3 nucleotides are TGTGCCAGCAGACCAGCGGGAGGGCCTCGCACAGATACGCAGTATTTT.

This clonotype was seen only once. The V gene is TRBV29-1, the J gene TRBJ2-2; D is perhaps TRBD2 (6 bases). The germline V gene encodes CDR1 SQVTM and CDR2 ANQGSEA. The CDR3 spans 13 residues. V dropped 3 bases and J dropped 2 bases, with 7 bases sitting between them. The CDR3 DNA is TGCAGCGTTGAGGGGGGTAACACCGGGGAGCTGTTTTTT. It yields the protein CSVEGGNTGELFF.

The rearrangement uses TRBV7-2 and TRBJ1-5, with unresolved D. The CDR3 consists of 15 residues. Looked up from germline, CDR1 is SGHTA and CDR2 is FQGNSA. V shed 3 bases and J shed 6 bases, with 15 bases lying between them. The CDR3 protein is CASSFSPGMGQPQHF. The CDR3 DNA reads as TGTGCCAGCAGCTTTTCCCCTGGGATGGGTCAGCCCCAGCATTTT.

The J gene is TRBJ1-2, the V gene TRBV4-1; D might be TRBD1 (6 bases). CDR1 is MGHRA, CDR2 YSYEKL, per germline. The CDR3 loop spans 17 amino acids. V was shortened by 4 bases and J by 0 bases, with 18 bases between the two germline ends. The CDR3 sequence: CASSLQAQGKANYGYTF. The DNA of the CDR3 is TGCGCCAGCAGCCTCCAGGCTCAGGGGAAAGCTAACTATGGCTACACCTTC.

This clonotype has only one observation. CDR3 DNA sequence: TGTGCCAGCAGCCAAGTCTTGGGACCCAACTATGGCTACACCTTC. Residues: CASSQVLGPNYGYTF. This chain links TRBV3-1 with TRBJ1-2, with TRBD1 as a possible D gene (5 bases). The V and J ends lost 1 base and 2 bases respectively, with 11 bases between them. The germline gives CDR1 LGHDT, CDR2 YNNKEL (reference sequence). The CDR3 spans 15 residues. The whole variable domain, filled in from reference TRBV3-1 and TRBJ1-2, reads DTAVSQTPKYLVTQMGNDKSIKCEQNLGHDTMYWYKQDSKKFLKIMFSYNNKELIINETVPNRFSPKSPDKAHLNLHINSLELGDSAVYFCASSQVLGPNYGYTFGSGTRLTVV.

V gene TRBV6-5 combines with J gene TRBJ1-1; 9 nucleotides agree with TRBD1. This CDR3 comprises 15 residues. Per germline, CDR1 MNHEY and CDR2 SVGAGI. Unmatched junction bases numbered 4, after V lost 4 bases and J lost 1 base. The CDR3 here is CASSSPGQGNTEAFF. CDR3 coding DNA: TGTGCCAGCAGTTCCCCGGGACAGGGGAACACTGAAGCTTTCTTT.

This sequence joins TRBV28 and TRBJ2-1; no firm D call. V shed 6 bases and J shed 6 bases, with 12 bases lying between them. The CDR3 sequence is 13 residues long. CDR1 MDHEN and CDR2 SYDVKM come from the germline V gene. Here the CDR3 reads CASSRSGPNEQFF. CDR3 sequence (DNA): TGTGCCAGCAGCCGATCAGGCCCCAATGAGCAGTTCTTC.

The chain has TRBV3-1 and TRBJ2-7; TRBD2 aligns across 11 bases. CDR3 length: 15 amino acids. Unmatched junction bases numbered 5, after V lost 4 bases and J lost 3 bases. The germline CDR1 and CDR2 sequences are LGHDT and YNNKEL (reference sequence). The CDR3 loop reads CASSRGSGRGYEQYV. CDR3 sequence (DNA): TGTGCCAGCAGCCGAGGTAGCGGGAGGGGCTACGAGCAGTACGTC.

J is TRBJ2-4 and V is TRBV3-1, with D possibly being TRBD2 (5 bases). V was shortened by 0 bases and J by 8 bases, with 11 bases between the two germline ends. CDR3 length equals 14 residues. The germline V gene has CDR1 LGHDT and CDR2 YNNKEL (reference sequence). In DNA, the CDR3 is TGTGCCAGCAGCCAAGAACTAGGGTCGGACATTCAGTACTTC. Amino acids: CASSQELGSDIQYF.

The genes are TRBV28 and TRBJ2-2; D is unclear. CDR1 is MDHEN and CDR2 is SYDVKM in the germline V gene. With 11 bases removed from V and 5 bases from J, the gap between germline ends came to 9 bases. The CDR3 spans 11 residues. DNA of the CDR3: TGTGCCTCCCGCGCGACCGGGGAGCTGTTTTTT. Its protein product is CASRATGELFF.

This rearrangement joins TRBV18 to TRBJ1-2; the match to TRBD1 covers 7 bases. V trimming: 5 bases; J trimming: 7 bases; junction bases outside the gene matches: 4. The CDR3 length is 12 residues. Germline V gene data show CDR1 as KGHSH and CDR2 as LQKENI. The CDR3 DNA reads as TGTGCCAGCTCAACAGGGGCGGTTGGCTACACCTTC. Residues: CASSTGAVGYTF. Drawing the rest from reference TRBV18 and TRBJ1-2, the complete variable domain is NAGVMQNPRHLVRRRGQEARLRCSPMKGHSHVYWYRQLPEEGLKFMVYLQKENIIDESGMPKERFSAEFPKEGPSILRIQQVVRGDSAAYFCASSTGAVGYTFGSGTRLTVV.

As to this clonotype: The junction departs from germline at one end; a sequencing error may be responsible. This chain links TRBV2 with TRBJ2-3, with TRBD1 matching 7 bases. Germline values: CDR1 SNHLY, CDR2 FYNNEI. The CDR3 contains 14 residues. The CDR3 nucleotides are TGTGCCAGCAGGGAAGACAGGGACCCAGATACGCAGTATTTT. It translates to CASREDRDPDTQYF.

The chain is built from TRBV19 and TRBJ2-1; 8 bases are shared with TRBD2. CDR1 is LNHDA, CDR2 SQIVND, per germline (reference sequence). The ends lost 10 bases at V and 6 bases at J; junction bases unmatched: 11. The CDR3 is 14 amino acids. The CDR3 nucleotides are TGTGCCACTACAGTGGGCGGGGGGCTCAATGAGCAGTTCTTC. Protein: CATTVGGGLNEQFF.

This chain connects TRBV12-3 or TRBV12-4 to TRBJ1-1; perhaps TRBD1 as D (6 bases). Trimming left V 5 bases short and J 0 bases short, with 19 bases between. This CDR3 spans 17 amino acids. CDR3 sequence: CASSPGTREPMNTEAFF. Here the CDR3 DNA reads TGTGCCAGCAGTCCCGGGACAAGGGAGCCTATGAACACTGAAGCTTTCTTT.

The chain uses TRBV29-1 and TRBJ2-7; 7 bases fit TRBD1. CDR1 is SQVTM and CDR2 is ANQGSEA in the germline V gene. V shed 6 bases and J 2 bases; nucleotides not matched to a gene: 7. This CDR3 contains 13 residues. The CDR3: CSVMGQPTYEQYF. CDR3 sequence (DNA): TGCAGCGTAATGGGACAGCCGACCTACGAGCAGTACTTC.

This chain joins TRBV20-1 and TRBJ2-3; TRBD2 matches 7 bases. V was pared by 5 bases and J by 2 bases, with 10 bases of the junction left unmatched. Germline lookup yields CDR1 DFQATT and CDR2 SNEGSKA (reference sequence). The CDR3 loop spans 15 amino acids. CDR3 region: CSAPLGGSSTDTQYF. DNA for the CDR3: TGCAGTGCTCCCCTGGGCGGGAGCTCCACAGATACGCAGTATTTT.

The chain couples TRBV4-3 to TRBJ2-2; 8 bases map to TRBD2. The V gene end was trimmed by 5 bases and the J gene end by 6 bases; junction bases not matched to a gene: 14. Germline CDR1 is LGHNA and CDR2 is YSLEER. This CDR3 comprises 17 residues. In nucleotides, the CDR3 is TGCGCCAGCAGCTCGGCCCCAGCGGGGGCGGTGGCCGGGGAGCTGTTTTTT. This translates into CASSSAPAGAVAGELFF.

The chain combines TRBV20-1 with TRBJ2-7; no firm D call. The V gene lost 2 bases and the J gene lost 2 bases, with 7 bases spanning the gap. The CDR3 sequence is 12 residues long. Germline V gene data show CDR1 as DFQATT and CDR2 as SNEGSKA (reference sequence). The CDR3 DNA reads TGCAGTGCTAGAAGGGAAACCTACGAGCAGTACTTC. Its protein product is CSARRETYEQYF.

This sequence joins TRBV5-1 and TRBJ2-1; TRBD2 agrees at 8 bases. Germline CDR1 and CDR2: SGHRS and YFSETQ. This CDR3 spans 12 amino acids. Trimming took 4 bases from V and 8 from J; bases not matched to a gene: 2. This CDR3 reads CASSREGDEQFF. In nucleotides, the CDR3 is TGCGCCAGCAGCCGGGAGGGGGATGAGCAGTTCTTC.

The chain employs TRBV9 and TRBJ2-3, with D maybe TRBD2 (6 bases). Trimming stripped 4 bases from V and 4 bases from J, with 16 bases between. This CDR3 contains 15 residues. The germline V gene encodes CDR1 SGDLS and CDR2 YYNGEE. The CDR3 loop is CASSPDGSIADTQYF. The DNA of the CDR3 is TGTGCCAGCAGCCCGGACGGGAGCATAGCAGATACGCAGTATTTT.

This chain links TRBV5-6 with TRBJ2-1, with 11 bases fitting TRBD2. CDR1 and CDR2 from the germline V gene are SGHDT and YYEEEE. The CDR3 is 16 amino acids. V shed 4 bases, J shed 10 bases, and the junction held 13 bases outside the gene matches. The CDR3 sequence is CASSLVGTSGDEEQFF. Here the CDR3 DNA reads TGTGCCAGCAGCCTAGTTGGGACTAGCGGAGATGAAGAGCAGTTCTTC.

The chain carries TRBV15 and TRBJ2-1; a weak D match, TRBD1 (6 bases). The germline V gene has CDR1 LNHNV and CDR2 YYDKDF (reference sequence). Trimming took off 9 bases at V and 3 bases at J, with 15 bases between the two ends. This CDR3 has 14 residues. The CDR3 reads CATGNREYYNEQFF. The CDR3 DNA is TGTGCCACTGGAAACAGGGAGTACTACAATGAGCAGTTCTTC.

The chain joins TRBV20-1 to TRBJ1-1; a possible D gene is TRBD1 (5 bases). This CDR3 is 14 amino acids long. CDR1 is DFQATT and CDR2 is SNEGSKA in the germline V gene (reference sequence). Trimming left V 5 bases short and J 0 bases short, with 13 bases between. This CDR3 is CSAGGRLMNTEAFF. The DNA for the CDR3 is TGCAGTGCTGGGGGACGGCTGATGAACACTGAAGCTTTCTTT.

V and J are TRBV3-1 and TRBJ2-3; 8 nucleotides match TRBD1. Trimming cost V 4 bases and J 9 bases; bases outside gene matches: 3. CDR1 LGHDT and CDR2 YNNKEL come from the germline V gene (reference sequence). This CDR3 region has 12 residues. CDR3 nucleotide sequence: TGTGCCAGCAGCCTCGGGACAGGAACGCAGTATTTT. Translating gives CASSLGTGTQYF.

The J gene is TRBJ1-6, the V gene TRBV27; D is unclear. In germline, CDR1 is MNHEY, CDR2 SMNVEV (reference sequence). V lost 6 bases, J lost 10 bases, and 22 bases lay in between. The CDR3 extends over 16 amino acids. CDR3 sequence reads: CASRPKIQLIGSPLHF. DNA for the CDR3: TGTGCCAGCAGGCCAAAGATTCAGCTTATAGGGTCACCCCTCCACTTT.

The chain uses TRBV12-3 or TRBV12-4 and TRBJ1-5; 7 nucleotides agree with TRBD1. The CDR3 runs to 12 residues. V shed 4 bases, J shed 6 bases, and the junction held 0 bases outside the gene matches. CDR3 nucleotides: TGTGCCAGCAGTTACAGGGGTCAGCCCCAGCATTTT. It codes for CASSYRGQPQHF.

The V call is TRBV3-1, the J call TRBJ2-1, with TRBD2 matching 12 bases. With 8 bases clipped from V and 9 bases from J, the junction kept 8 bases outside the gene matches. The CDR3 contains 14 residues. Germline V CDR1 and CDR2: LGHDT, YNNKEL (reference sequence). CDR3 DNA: TGTGCCAGCTCCCCTAGCGGGAGGGAAACTGAGCAGTTCTTC. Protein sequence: CASSPSGRETEQFF.